Described below is a single T cell receptor (beta chain) sequence and its context. It lacks a known antigen. No base-level quality is on record; no much larger clone is a single base apart. TCRbeta CDR3 regions were amplified from genomic DNA by means of the immunoSEQ Assay, a bias-controlled multiplex PCR. The published analysis was carried out like this. Within the assay, amplification of reference gene primers was used to estimate how many nucleated cells each sample contained. To quantify the absolute abundance of each unique TCRbeta CDR3 rearrangement, sequence reads were collapsed and filtered. For each sample, productive Simpson clonality was calculated as the square root of Simpson's diversity index across productive rearrangements. TCRdb obtained this table from immuneACCESS and retained in-frame rearrangements with V and J assigned. These tables miss some clones; where compared with another copy, unresolved V genes account for less than half of the shortfall, and the remainder is unexplained. V, J and clone size reflect that table, while D and trimming were determined from the DNA. Counted in this sample were some 200,000 clones; approximately 86% of them appeared once. The ten largest make up about 1.5% of the sample.

This record belongs to a study of blood T cell repertoires in COVID-19 (dated by TCRdb to the early 2020s). For the wider study: Samples covering the acute and convalescent phases of COVID-19 were provided by collaborators in the United States, Italy and Spain. HLA class I and class II types, where available, came from metadata supplied by the sample provider rather than from assay-based typing. Deeply sampled blood TCRbeta repertoires from subjects exposed to, actively infected with, or recovered from COVID-19 were included in the dataset. The repertoires were made available in a free public database intended to serve as a resource for research on the immune response to SARS-CoV-2. The prospective study material was composed of cDNA or gDNA derived from T cells, B-cell-depleted T cells, or PBMCs. The samples were drawn from two sources: the first 160 participants of the ongoing ImmuneRACE study, and 950 to 1,500 subjects contributed by 6 global collaborators. Sample metadata almost always included a de-identified subject ID, COVID-19 status, age in years and sex.

Points the paper makes about the study in general: Clinical and demographic metadata were provided uncurated, with the amount varying by source and participant.

Collaborating institutions collected whole blood in K2EDTA tubes following their own protocols. For TCRbeta analysis, collaborators shipped samples as frozen whole blood, isolated PBMCs, or DNA extracted from either of those sample types. V is clipped by 7 bases and J by 1 base, and the sequence between their germline boundaries is 11 bases long. From a lookup of the germline V gene, CDR1 and CDR2 are MDHEN and SYDVKM. CDR3 length: 14 amino acids, cysteine to phenylalanine. The DNA shown is the 42-base CDR3, in frame from base 1. The sequenced sample was peripheral blood. The chain joins TRBV28 to TRBJ1-5, with a tentative D gene TRBD1 over 6 matching bases. The TCR was taken from a man in his late teens or twenties with active or convalescent COVID-19. The DNA sequence is given as TGTGCCAGCATCGGCCAGGGGAGCAATCAGCCCCAGCATTTT. This codes for CASIGQGSNQPQHF.